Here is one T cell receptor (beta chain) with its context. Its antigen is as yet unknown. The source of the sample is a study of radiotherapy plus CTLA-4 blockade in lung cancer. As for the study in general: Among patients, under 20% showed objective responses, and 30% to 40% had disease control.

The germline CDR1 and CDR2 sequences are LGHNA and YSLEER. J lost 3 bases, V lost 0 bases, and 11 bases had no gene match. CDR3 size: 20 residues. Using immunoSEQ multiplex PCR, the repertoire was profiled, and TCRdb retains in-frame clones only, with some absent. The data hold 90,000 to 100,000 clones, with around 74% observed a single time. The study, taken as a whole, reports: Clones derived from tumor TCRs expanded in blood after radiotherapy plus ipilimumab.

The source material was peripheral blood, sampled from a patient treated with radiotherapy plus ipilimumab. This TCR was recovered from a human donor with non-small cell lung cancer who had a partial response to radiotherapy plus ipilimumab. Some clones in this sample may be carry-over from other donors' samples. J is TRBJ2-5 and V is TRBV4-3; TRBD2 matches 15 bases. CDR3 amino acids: CASSQDLTGTSGGRKETQYF. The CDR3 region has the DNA TGCGCCAGCAGCCAAGATTTGACCGGGACTAGCGGGGGGAGGAAAGAGACCCAGTACTTC.